This T cell receptor beta chain was recovered during a study of identical twins. Regarding this clonotype: The target antigen is unknown.

General study results and limits: Invariant MAIT and iNKT cells may have partly biased zero-insertion analyses.

Germline V gene data show CDR1 as SGHDN and CDR2 as FVKESK. V was pared by 0 bases and J by 2 bases, with 15 bases between. The CDR3 is made up of 17 amino acids. Via MiXCR, TCRdb re-called the 5' RACE reads, giving one row per CDR3 protein. The data contain some 690,000 distinct CDR3 sequences, about 20% of them singletons. The same sample was also studied in work on T cells expressing NK-cell markers. That source notes: These same clonotypes (in several donors) also led the CD3+CD56-NKG2C+ fraction.

This sequence joins TRBV14 and TRBJ2-3; D possibly corresponds to TRBD2 (5 bases). Sequencing input: PBMCs. The TCR sequence derives from a woman younger than 35 in good health. CDR3 bases: TGTGCCAGCAGCCAAGATCGTGTCGGGGTTATCACAGATACGCAGTATTTT. Encoded protein: CASSQDRVGVITDTQYF.